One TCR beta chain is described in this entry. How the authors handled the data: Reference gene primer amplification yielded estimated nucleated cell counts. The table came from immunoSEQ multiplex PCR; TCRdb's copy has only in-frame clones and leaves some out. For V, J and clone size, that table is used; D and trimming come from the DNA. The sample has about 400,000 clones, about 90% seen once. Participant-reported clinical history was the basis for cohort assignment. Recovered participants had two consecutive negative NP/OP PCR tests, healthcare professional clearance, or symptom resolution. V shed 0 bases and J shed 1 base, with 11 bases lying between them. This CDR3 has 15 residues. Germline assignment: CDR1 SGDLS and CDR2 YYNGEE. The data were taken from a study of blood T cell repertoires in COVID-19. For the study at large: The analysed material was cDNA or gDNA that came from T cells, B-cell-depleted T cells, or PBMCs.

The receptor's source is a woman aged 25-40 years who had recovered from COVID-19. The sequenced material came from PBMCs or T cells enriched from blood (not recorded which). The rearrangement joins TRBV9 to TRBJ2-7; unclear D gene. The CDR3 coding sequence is TGTGCCAGCAGCGTAGGGGCAGGTCGTTCCTACGAGCAGTACTTC. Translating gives CASSVGAGRSYEQYF. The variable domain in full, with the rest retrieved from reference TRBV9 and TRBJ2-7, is DSGVTQTPKHLITATGQRVTLRCSPRSGDLSVYWYQQSLDQGLQFLIQYYNGEERAKGNILERFSAQQFPDLHSELNLSSLELGDSALYFCASSVGAGRSYEQYFGPGTRLTVT.